Sequencing of this T cell receptor (beta chain) was carried out in a study of cytomegalovirus exposure and HLA in healthy donors (TCRdb year 2017). Study-wide context: According to an earlier analysis of a few hundred of the donors, about 180 million T cells yielded some 120 million unique TCR beta sequences and approximately 280 Gb of sequence data. About five DR-DQ haplotypes were handled as single units for association and clustering, since linkage in the cohort was strong. The genetic ancestry cluster associated with self-reported Caucasian donors included about 81% of the 350 to 500 genotyped donors. The number of typed donors differed by locus: 629-630 for A, B, C, DRB1 and DQB1; 522 for DQA1; approximately 600 for DPA1; and some 470 for DPB1. A later genetic analysis took genome-wide SNP genotypes for about three fifths of the 666 donors and used that subset as a discovery cohort. To predict cytomegalovirus infection status, the study combined high-throughput TCR immunosequencing, statistical association of individual TCRs with disease status, and machine learning. Rather than drawing on any new phenotypic data, the later analysis identified candidate immune exposures from TCR beta sequences and the way those sequences occurred across donors. Class I and class II HLA loci were covered by the typing at four-digit resolution. Besides the first cohort of approximately 710 subjects, a separate validation cohort made up of 120 different subjects was used. A later analysis re-examined previously published TCR beta repertoires from 600 to 700 donors and added high-resolution HLA genotyping to investigate patterns of TCR occurrence. About 280 gigabases of sequencing data and approximately 93 million unique TCR sequences were included in an early release covering around 650 HLA-typed donors. The aim of the study was to test whether cataloging public T cell receptors could identify signatures of past pathogen exposure. Using immunosequencing, the study profiled T cell repertoires from 500 to 800 subjects and related those repertoires to cytomegalovirus serostatus. Every discovery cohort repertoire had been produced on one sequencing platform. An earlier analysis of 587 of the donors used high-throughput TCR beta sequencing to judge whether each TCR beta V gene segment behaved as functional or pseudogenic. Donor age, sex, ethnicity and CMV serostatus were collected together with the repertoire data. Among some 410 genotyped donors of the cohort, an average of about 240,000 unique TCR beta nucleotide sequences were sequenced per donor, 15% to 20% of them non-productive. The full study reports these points: When HLA alleles, especially DR and DQ, strongly co-occurred, attributing TCR associations to individual alleles was difficult. Because some donors lacked HLA typing at each locus, the association tests relied only on the typed subset. Across donors, most TCR sequences were observed very rarely, whereas some public TCRs were present in many individuals. The cohort was sequenced for TCR beta chains only, and without alpha or paired-chain data the features that could be detected were limited. Linkage disequilibrium might explain the correlated functional status among segregating V segments, but an unknown experimental factor could not be excluded. In a later analysis, TCR association rates were found to vary across HLA loci, with the most associated TCRs seen for DRB1 alleles and the fewest for HLA-C alleles. A later analysis found that most CMV-associated TCR beta chains appeared HLA-restricted, with HLA associations seemingly driven largely by CMV exposure. It was suggested by the authors that the approach could potentially be generalized to other disease states and immunological phenotypes. In both the original and validation cohorts, the classifier was reported to diagnose cytomegalovirus status with high specificity and sensitivity. CMV serostatus was the only immune exposure information available for the cohort. The 87-base-pair reads could not distinguish some IMGT-functional V segments, including TRBV6-2 and TRBV6-3, so those segments were excluded. A few of the identified cytomegalovirus-associated TCR beta chains were confirmed in vitro to be specific for cytomegalovirus antigens. Specific HLA alleles were associated with 15,000 to 20,000 TCR beta sequences at a false discovery rate of 0.05 in a later analysis. In a later genetic analysis, fewer N-insertions in productive TCRs were reported among donors in an Asian-associated ancestry cluster than the roughly 700-donor mean. Because counts were too low, about 15 rarely observed V segments, including chromosome 9 orphons, were left out of the earlier analysis of 500 to 650 of the donors. A cluster of highly shared sequence variants was judged likely to represent a technical artifact of the sequencing pipeline. A later genetic analysis associated a missense DCLRE1C variant with V-gene and J-gene trimming of TCR beta chains, and an independent cohort replicated the association. A further reported finding was that TCR beta sequences accurately predicted the HLA-A and HLA-B alleles for most subjects in the first cohort. In a later analysis, HLA-associated TCR beta chains were found to be more clonally expanded and to have lower generation probabilities than equally common non-associated chains. In an earlier analysis of some 540 of the donors, most TCR beta V segments appeared in productive rearrangements about 90% or about 30% of the time, broadly matching IMGT annotations. According to a later analysis, parvovirus B19, influenza, CMV and Epstein-Barr virus appeared linked to several top co-occurrence clusters. Presence/absence analyses assumed roughly uniform sequencing depth across donors, an assumption that may not hold. The study listed approximately 150 TCR beta chains as associated with cytomegalovirus.

The cohort comprised several hundred healthy bone marrow donors. At the time of sampling, all cohort members were nominally healthy, though unrecorded immune exposures were likely present. The donor tested CMV seropositive and was one of the 289 seropositive cohort members. Every donor gave a peripheral blood sample, and the peripheral blood mononuclear cells from that sample were used for TCR beta sequencing. Genomic DNA extraction from the blood cell samples was performed with the Qiagen DNeasy Blood Extraction Kit. In its sample, this clone was seen once. Its target antigen remains unknown. No clone much larger than this one lies a single base away; base qualities are absent. The receptor library was made with the immunoSEQ multiplex PCR assay. For the multiplex PCR, a mixture combining 60 forward primers for TCR Vbeta segments and 13 reverse primers for TCR Jbeta segments was used. The CDR3 region of rearranged TCR beta genes was amplified from genomic DNA by a multiplex PCR assay. The Illumina HiSeq System was used to sequence the amplified TCR beta libraries as 87-base-pair reads. Processing in the source paper ran as follows. A later analysis tallied some 79 million unique TCR beta chains across the 640 or so repertoires, and around 12 million of those chains were shared by two or more donors. A nearest-neighbor algorithm error-corrected the raw reads and collapsed the reads into unique sequences, merging closely related sequences to remove PCR and sequencing errors. Alignment of CDR3 sequences to IMGT reference sequences was used to assign V, D and J gene segments. For a sequence to be retained, at least a six-nucleotide match to both a V gene segment and a J gene segment was required. Rearrangements were called productive when the CDR3 lacked stop codons and stayed in frame with V and J; all others were non-productive. Following IMGT convention, CDR3 was defined as the stretch from the second conserved V-encoded cysteine to the conserved J-encoded phenylalanine. The earlier analysis of 500 to 750 of the donors excluded any sequence lacking an unambiguous match to a single V gene segment. In an earlier analysis of 450 to 700 of the donors, V segments were called functional above 56.7% productive rearrangements and were called segregating when the between-donor standard deviation exceeded 5%. A statistical classification framework was developed to diagnose cytomegalovirus status using the catalog of TCR beta chain sequences. A later analysis assigned V and J genes by comparing TCR nucleotide sequences with IMGT/GENE-DB human TR gene sequences. The TCRdist pipeline was used in a later analysis to assign CDR3 sequences and most-parsimonious VDJ recombination scenarios. In a later analysis, every TCR beta chain was defined by the combination of its CDR3 amino acid sequence and its V-gene family, and reads without a unique V-gene family were dropped. To address suspected cross-contamination and a sequencing artifact, a later analysis removed approximately 600 highly shared, low-generation-probability nucleotide sequences. In a later analysis, a clonal expansion index was calculated for each public chain from normalized within-repertoire ranks of inferred template counts. A later analysis computed generation probabilities with a VDJ recombination model fitted to out-of-frame rearrangements, and checked the results against IGoR. Hypergeometric tests were used in a later analysis to score TCR-TCR, TCR-HLA and TCR-CMV co-occurrence, with a repertoire-size bias correction applied to the TCR pairs. In a later analysis, false discovery rates were estimated by permuting HLA or CMV assignments 20 times. In a later analysis, co-occurring TCRs were grouped with DBSCAN, and TCRdist sequence similarity was added when clustering was performed within HLA-allele-positive subsets. Repertoires with fewer than 30,000 or more than 120,000 public chains were left out of co-occurrence clustering, as were five repertoires with anomalous nucleotide sharing. TCRdb provides this immuneACCESS table in a form limited to in-frame rearrangements. Some clones are lacking; in checked studies, under half of them reflect an unresolved V gene, and why the rest are absent is not known. V and J calls and clone size come straight from that table; D and trimming were deduced from the DNA. In this sample the table shows under 200,000 clones, about 79% of which occur a single time. Roughly 6.7% of the sample rests with the top ten.

The CDR3 holds 14 amino acids from the cysteine to the phenylalanine. The DNA shown is the 42-base CDR3, in frame from base 1. V ends up 4 bases short and J 9 bases short, with an unmatched junction base count of 10. CDR1 SGDLS and CDR2 YYNGEE are derived from the germline V gene. Specimen: PBMCs. This TCR derives from a man aged 50-59 years in good health and CMV-seropositive. The rearrangement combines TRBV9 with TRBJ2-1; 7 central nucleotides agree with TRBD2. The nucleotides read TGTGCCAGCAGCCTCCACCAGGGAGGGACTGAGCAGTTCTTC. It encodes CASSLHQGGTEQFF.